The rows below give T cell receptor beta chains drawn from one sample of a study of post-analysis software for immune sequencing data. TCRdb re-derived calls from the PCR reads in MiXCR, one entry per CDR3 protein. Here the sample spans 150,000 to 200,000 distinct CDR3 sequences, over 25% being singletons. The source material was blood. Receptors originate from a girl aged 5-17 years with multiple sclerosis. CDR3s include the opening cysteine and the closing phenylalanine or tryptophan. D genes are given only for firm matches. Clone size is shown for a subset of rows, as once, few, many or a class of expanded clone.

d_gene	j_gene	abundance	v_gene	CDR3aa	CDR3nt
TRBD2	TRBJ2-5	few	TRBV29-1	CSVYTSGGETQYF	TGCAGCGTCTACACGAGCGGGGGGGAGACCCAGTACTTC
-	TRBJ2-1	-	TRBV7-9	CACSGETYNEQVF	TGTGCCTGCAGTGGAGAAACCTACAATGAGCAGGTCTTC
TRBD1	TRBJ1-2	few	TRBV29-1	CSAGEGAIGYTF	TGCAGCGCTGGAGAGGGGGCAATTGGCTACACCTTC
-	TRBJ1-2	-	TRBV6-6	CASSPREVNGYTF	TGTGCCAGCAGCCCCAGGGAGGTGAATGGCTACACCTTC
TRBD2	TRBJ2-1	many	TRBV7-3	CASSKRESSYNEQFF	TGTGCCAGCAGCAAGCGGGAGAGCTCCTACAATGAGCAGTTCTTC
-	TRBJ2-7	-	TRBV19	CATTYEQYF	TGTGCCACCACCTACGAGCAGTACTTC
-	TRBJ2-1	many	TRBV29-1	CSVGASSHAYNEQFF	TGCAGCGTCGGAGCGAGTTCGCATGCCTACAATGAGCAGTTCTTC
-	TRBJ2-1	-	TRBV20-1	CSAGLTGISVLNEQFF	TGCAGTGCTGGACTAACAGGGATTAGCGTATTAAATGAGCAGTTCTTC
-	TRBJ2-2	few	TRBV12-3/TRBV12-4	CASSFVQTTGELFF	TGTGCCAGCAGTTTCGTCCAGACGACCGGGGAGCTGTTTTTT
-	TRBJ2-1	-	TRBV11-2	CASSLGGGVGNEQFF	TGTGCCAGCAGCTTAGGAGGAGGGGTGGGGAATGAGCAGTTCTTC
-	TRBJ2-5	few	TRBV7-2	CASSSRGTQYF	TGTGCCAGCAGCTCCAGGGGGACCCAGTACTTC
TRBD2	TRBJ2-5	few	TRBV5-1	CASSLAFSGLAGAETQYF	TGCGCCAGCAGCTTGGCCTTTTCGGGACTAGCGGGAGCAGAGACCCAGTACTTC
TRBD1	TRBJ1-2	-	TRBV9	CTSSGQGILYGYTF	TGTACCAGCAGCGGACAGGGGATCCTCTATGGCTACACCTTC
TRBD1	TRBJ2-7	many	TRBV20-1	CSATPGTGFYEQYF	TGCAGTGCTACTCCCGGGACAGGGTTCTACGAGCAGTACTTC
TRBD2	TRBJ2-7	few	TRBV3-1	CASSEGTSGNEQYF	TGTGCCAGCAGCGAAGGGACTAGCGGGAACGAGCAGTACTTC
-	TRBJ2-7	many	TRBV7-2	CASSRGPDKTYEQYF	TGTGCCAGCAGCAGAGGCCCCGACAAGACCTACGAGCAGTACTTC
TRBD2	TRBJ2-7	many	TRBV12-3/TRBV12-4	CASSPGGISGIVREYF	TGTGCCAGCAGTCCGGGCGGGATTAGCGGGATCGTCCGTGAGTACTTC
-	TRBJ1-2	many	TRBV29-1	CSVFPTGNYGYTF	TGCAGCGTATTCCCAACAGGGAACTATGGCTACACCTTC
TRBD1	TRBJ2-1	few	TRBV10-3	CATSPGTGERGSSYNEQFF	TGTGCCACCTCACCCGGGACAGGGGAGCGGGGGAGCTCCTACAATGAGCAGTTCTTC
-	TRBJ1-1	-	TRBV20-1	CSAVVGNTEAFF	TGCAGTGCTGTGGTGGGGAACACTGAAGCTTTCTTT
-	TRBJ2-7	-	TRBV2	CASSEVGRVTQYF	TGTGCCAGCAGTGAAGTTGGCAGAGTGACGCAGTACTTC
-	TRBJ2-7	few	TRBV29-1	CSVPLWIDHEQYF	TGCAGCGTTCCACTATGGATAGACCACGAGCAGTACTTC
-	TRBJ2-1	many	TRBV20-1	CSPGLSDHNEQFF	TGCAGTCCCGGGTTGTCTGATCACAATGAGCAGTTCTTC
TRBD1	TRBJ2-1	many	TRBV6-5	CASSYQPGQAREQFF	TGTGCCAGCAGTTACCAGCCGGGACAGGCTCGTGAGCAGTTCTTC
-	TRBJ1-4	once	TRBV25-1	CASSIQTETNEKLFF	TGTGCCAGCAGTATCCAGACGGAAACTAATGAAAAACTGTTTTTT
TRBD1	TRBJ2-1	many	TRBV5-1	CASSFGQGIFNEQFF	TGCGCCAGCAGCTTTGGACAGGGAATTTTTAATGAGCAGTTCTTC
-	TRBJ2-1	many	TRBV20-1	CSARGEGYRSYNEQFF	TGCAGTGCTAGGGGAGAGGGCTACCGCTCCTACAATGAGCAGTTCTTC
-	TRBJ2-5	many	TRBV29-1	CSVERPFSWGETQYF	TGCAGCGTTGAAAGGCCTTTCTCCTGGGGGGAGACCCAGTACTTC
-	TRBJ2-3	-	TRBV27	CASNEPGRTDTQYF	TGTGCCAGCAACGAGCCGGGGCGCACCGATACGCAGTATTTT
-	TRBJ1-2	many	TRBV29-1	CSVDRADGYTF	TGCAGCGTTGACAGGGCAGATGGCTACACCTTC
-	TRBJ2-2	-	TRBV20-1	CSAIRAETNTGELFF	TGCAGTGCTATCCGGGCGGAGACGAACACCGGGGAGCTGTTTTTT
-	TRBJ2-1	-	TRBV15	CATSRDRGYNEQFF	TGTGCCACCAGCAGAGATCGGGGGTACAATGAGCAGTTCTTC
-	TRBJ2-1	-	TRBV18	CASSPYRANEQFF	TGTGCCAGCTCTCCTTACAGGGCCAATGAGCAGTTCTTC
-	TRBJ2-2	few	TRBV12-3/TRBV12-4	CASTPGSGELFF	TGTGCCAGCACCCCGGGCTCCGGGGAGCTGTTTTTT
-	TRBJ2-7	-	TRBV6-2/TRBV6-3	CASAQVGSEQYF	TGTGCCAGCGCACAGGTGGGTTCCGAGCAGTACTTC
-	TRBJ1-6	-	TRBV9	CASSKNRDINSPLHF	TGTGCCAGCAGCAAGAACAGGGATATTAATTCACCCCTCCACTTT
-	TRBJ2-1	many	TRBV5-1	CASSLGGPGFDEQFF	TGCGCCAGCAGCTTGGGGGGGCCGGGTTTCGATGAGCAGTTCTTC
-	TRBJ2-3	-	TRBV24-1	CATSDLSGAADTQYF	TGTGCCACCAGTGATTTGTCGGGAGCTGCAGATACGCAGTATTTT
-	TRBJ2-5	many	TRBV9	CASSVRHGVQGETQYF	TGTGCCAGCAGCGTGCGTCACGGGGTCCAAGGAGAGACCCAGTACTTC
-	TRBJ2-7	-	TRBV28	CASNRRLYEQYF	TGTGCCAGCAATCGACGCCTCTACGAGCAGTACTTC
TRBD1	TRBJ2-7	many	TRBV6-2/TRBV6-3	CASSDGTGGDYEQYF	TGTGCCAGCAGCGACGGGACAGGGGGCGATTACGAGCAGTACTTC
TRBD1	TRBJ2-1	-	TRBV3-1	CASSQDRTGGETQFF	TGTGCCAGCAGCCAAGATCGGACAGGGGGAGAGACCCAGTTCTTC
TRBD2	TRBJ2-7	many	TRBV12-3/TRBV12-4	CASSPQREGLDEQYF	TGTGCCAGCAGTCCTCAGCGGGAGGGCTTGGACGAGCAGTACTTC
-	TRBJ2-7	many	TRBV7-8	CASSPDHEQYF	TGTGCCAGCAGCCCCGATCACGAGCAGTACTTC
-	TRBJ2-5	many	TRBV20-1	CSARDGAGHETQYF	TGCAGTGCTAGAGATGGGGCAGGGCACGAGACCCAGTACTTC
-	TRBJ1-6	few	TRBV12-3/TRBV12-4	CASSLSSEGNSPLHF	TGTGCCAGCAGTTTAAGTTCCGAGGGGAATTCACCCCTCCACTTT
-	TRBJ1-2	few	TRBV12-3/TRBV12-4	CASSLARANYGYTF	TGTGCCAGCAGTTTAGCGAGAGCTAACTATGGCTACACCTTC
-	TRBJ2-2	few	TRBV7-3	CASSPNTGELFF	TGTGCCAGCAGTCCTAACACCGGGGAGCTGTTTTTT
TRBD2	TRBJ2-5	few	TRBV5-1	CATSGRVQETQYF	TGCGCCACCTCCGGGAGGGTTCAAGAGACCCAGTACTTC
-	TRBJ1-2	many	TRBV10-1	CASSESGTILYGYTF	TGCGCCAGCAGTGAGTCGGGGACGATCCTCTATGGCTACACCTTC
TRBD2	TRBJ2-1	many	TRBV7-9	CASSFNPGLAPDNEQFF	TGTGCCAGCAGTTTCAATCCGGGACTAGCCCCTGACAATGAGCAGTTCTTC